This T cell receptor (beta chain) stems from a study of T-cell memory formation after mild COVID-19. TCRdb passed the 5' RACE reads through MiXCR, listing each CDR3 protein once. Found here are around 250,000 distinct CDR3 sequences, around 15% of them singletons; the top ten hold roughly 24%. CDR1 and CDR2 (germline): SEHNR, FQNEAQ (reference sequence). The CDR3 has 13 amino acids. Trimming stripped 7 bases from V and 4 bases from J, with 11 bases between. This chain connects TRBV7-9 to TRBJ2-1, with no clear D. The source of this sequence is a man aged 18 to 35 who had mild COVID-19 (a few samples of this study predate the infection). Cell type and time point are not known. The source material was PBMCs or a T cell subset sorted from them (not recorded which). This chain's CDR3 is CASTPGPYNEQFF. CDR3 coding DNA: TGTGCCAGCACCCCCGGGCCTTACAATGAGCAGTTCTTC. The full variable domain, in which reference TRBV7-9 and TRBJ2-1 provide the parts outside the CDR3, is DTGVSQNPRHKITKRGQNVTFRCDPISEHNRLYWYRQTLGQGPEFLTYFQNEAQLEKSRLLSDRFSAERPKGSFSTLEIQRTEQGDSAMYLCASTPGPYNEQFFGPGTRLTVL.